This is a list of T cell receptor beta chains from one sample in a study of blood T cell repertoires in COVID-19. Using immunoSEQ multiplex PCR, the repertoire was profiled, and TCRdb retains in-frame clones only, with some absent. The sample records a few hundred thousand clones, approximately 83% being singletons. The sample comprised PBMCs or T cells enriched from blood (not recorded which). The receptors were sampled from a woman in her thirties or forties with acute COVID-19. Both conserved end residues are trimmed from each CDR3. Each record gives: V gene, CDR3 protein.

V: TRBV7-8
CDR3: ASSGQGMETQY

V: TRBV14
CDR3: ASSQVLKRLF

V: TRBV18
CDR3: ASSPEDGTYNEQF

V: TRBV4-1
CDR3: ASSQVTTGLHEQY

V: TRBV25-1
CDR3: ASSPDRGTYEQY

V: TRBV5-1
CDR3: ASSLRADRNTGELF

V: TRBV7-9
CDR3: ASSRPTGEETNEKLF

V: TRBV3-1/TRBV3-2
CDR3: ASSQDDTDYGYT

V: TRBV19
CDR3: ASQMWDRGNTEAF

V: TRBV19
CDR3: ASTLGQGRAVSNQPQH

V: TRBV29-1
CDR3: SVERGKNEQY

V: TRBV28
CDR3: ASSFYGRRASGYT

V: TRBV6-6
CDR3: ASMAGNTIY

V: TRBV9
CDR3: ASSAVDSGSLR

V: TRBV11-1
CDR3: ASSLAPGQGIPLH

V: TRBV5-3
CDR3: ARSRARPGQGLNEQF

V: TRBV19
CDR3: ASSPDRGISGNTIY

V: TRBV5-1
CDR3: ASRPEGAPYEQY

V: TRBV7-3
CDR3: ASSDLDRGRNQPQH

V: TRBV19
CDR3: ASRVGGTEAF

V: TRBV7-9
CDR3: ASSLLNTGTSGRANVQY

V: TRBV5-6
CDR3: ASSTGSLVGELF

V: TRBV27
CDR3: ASSSLQEGEKLF

V: TRBV7-9
CDR3: ASSTAGGVVEDYYEQY

V: TRBV27
CDR3: ASSLSMRGSYEQY

V: TRBV5-1
CDR3: ASSLDSVNQPQH

V: TRBV30
CDR3: AWTPRTGRTYNSPLH

V: TRBV3-1/TRBV3-2
CDR3: ASSRSGLAISYEQY

V: TRBV19
CDR3: ASSIGSGGSGGELF

V: TRBV7-2
CDR3: ASSPTASNYGYT

V: TRBV12-3/TRBV12-4
CDR3: ASSFAGWYGYT

V: TRBV14
CDR3: ASSQEGRSTEAF

V: TRBV2
CDR3: ASRTENEKLF

V: TRBV7-6
CDR3: ASSLGGNTGELF

V: TRBV7-8
CDR3: ASSSVTGGYRGTEAF

V: TRBV30
CDR3: AWGVLREQY

V: TRBV5-4
CDR3: ASSYGGRSGNTIY

V: TRBV7-9
CDR3: ASSGGSNEKLF

V: TRBV28
CDR3: ASSPEGVPEQY

V: TRBV5-4
CDR3: ASSLEGSGPEKLF

V: TRBV28
CDR3: ASSLGDRVLWEH

V: TRBV7-9
CDR3: ASIQGATNEKLF

V: TRBV3-1/TRBV3-2
CDR3: ASSQLVSEQF

V: TRBV3-1/TRBV3-2
CDR3: ASSQDGYSAYEQY

V: TRBV5-1
CDR3: ASSLRDRVTDTQY

V: TRBV7-6
CDR3: ASSLGVAAPYNEQF

V: TRBV6-5
CDR3: ASSRPGSYEQY

V: TRBV11-2
CDR3: ASSPGTSGGETQY

V: TRBV6-5
CDR3: ASRRDSSSGNTIY